Following are 8 T cell receptor beta chains from one sample sequenced in a study of identical twins. Each CDR3 protein gets one entry after TCRdb re-called the 5' RACE reads with MiXCR. The top ten hold around 0.48% of the sample, which has 510,000 or so distinct CDR3 sequences, around 15% seen once. These same records also appear under a second study, on yellow fever vaccine responses in identical twins.

The sample consisted of CD4+ T cells sorted from blood. The receptors were gathered from a woman between 18 and 30 years old in good health.

The chain is built from TRBV10-3 and TRBJ2-1; 9 bases map to TRBD2. Germline lookup yields CDR1 ENHRY and CDR2 SYGVKD. The V gene end was trimmed by 6 bases and the J gene end by 3 bases; junction bases not matched to a gene: 6. The CDR3 is 15 amino acids. DNA for the CDR3: TGTGCCATCAGAGTAGCGGGAGAGGGCTACAATGAGCAGTTCTTC. This translates into CAIRVAGEGYNEQFF.

This clonotype showed up just a few times. The genes are TRBV6-1 and TRBJ2-1, with D perhaps matching TRBD1 (5 bases). There are 15 residues in the CDR3. V gave up 8 bases and J gave up 3 bases, with 17 bases separating them. Germline assignment: CDR1 MNHNS and CDR2 SASEGT. This CDR3 reads CASAQQGSGYNEQFF. CDR3 in DNA: TGTGCCAGCGCCCAGCAGGGTAGTGGCTACAATGAGCAGTTCTTC.

The chain combines TRBV5-1 with TRBJ2-7; a weak D match, TRBD2 (6 bases). CDR3 length equals 15 residues. Per the germline V gene, CDR1 is SGHRS and CDR2 is YFSETQ. V lost 1 base, J lost 6 bases, and 17 bases lay in between. The CDR3 nucleotides are TGCGCCAGCAGCTTGATACGTTGTCTCGGGGGCGAGCAGTACGTC. Translation gives CASSLIRCLGGEQYV.

This clonotype showed up just a few times. The chain recombines TRBV2 with TRBJ1-6; D not resolved. In germline, CDR1 is SNHLY, CDR2 FYNNEI. This CDR3 has 15 residues. V dropped 7 bases and J dropped 10 bases, with 20 bases sitting between them. Here the CDR3 reads CASNNHGPQKSPLHF. The CDR3 DNA sequence: TGTGCCAGCAACAACCACGGGCCCCAGAAGTCACCCCTCCACTTT. Combining the CDR3 with reference TRBV2 and TRBJ1-6 gives the whole variable domain EPEVTQTPSHQVTQMGQEVILRCVPISNHLYFYWYRQILGQKVEFLVSFYNNEISEKSEIFDDQFSVERPDGSNFTLKIRSTKLEDSAMYFCASNNHGPQKSPLHFGNGTRLTVT.

This chain uses TRBV4-1 with TRBJ2-1; 13 bases map to TRBD2. This CDR3 comprises 17 residues. The junction had 5 bases not matched to a gene; V was cut back by 2 bases and J by 4 bases. The germline V gene has CDR1 MGHRA and CDR2 YSYEKL. The CDR3 reads CASSQWGLAGTYNEQFF. In DNA form, the CDR3 reads TGCGCCAGCAGCCAATGGGGACTAGCGGGAACATACAATGAGCAGTTCTTC.

This chain joins TRBV29-1 and TRBJ2-1, with TRBD2 as a possible D gene (7 bases). The CDR3 length is 17 residues. Trimming removed 6 bases at V and 1 base at J, with 22 bases between. Germline-derived CDR1 and CDR2 are SQVTM and ANQGSEA. CDR3 residues: CSVGGAREQGSYNEQFF. The CDR3 DNA sequence: TGCAGCGTGGGGGGGGCGCGGGAGCAGGGGTCCTACAATGAGCAGTTCTTC.

This clonotype has at least ten counts. The chain is built from TRBV3-1 and TRBJ2-1; tentative D call: TRBD2 (5 bases). CDR3 length: 11 amino acids. Germline CDR1 reads LGHDT; CDR2 reads YNNKEL (reference sequence). Trimming took off 1 base at V and 12 bases at J, with 7 bases between the two ends. The CDR3 reads CASSQGAGQFF. The CDR3 DNA reads TGTGCCAGCAGCCAAGGGGCGGGGCAGTTCTTC.

A few counts support this clonotype. The V gene is TRBV7-2, the J gene TRBJ2-7, with 10 bases that match TRBD2. V gave up 3 bases and J gave up 3 bases; unmatched junction bases: 2. This CDR3 spans 14 amino acids. Germline CDR1 and CDR2: SGHTA and FQGNSA. The CDR3 protein is CASSFPSGSYEQYF. In DNA, the CDR3 is TGTGCCAGCAGCTTTCCTAGCGGGAGCTACGAGCAGTACTTC.